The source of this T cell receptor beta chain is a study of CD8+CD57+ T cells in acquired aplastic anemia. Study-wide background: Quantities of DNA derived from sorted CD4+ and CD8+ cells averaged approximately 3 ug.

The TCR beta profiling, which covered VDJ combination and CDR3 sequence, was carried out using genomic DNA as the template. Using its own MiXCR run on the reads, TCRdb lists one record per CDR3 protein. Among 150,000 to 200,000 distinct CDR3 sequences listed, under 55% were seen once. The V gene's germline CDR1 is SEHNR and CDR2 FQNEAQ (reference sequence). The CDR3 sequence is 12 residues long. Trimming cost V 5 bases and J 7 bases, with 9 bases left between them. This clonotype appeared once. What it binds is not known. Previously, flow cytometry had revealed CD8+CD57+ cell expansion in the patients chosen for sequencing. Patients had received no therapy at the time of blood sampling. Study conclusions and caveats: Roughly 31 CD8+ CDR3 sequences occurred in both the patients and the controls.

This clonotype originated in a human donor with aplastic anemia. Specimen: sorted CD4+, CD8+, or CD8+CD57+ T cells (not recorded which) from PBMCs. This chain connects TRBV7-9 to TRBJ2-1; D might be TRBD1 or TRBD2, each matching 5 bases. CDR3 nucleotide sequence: TGTGCCAGCAGCCAGAGGGGAAATGAGCAGTTCTTC. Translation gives CASSQRGNEQFF.